One sample yielded the 3 T cell receptor beta chains listed below, sequenced in a study of OX40 agonist ivuxolimab in advanced cancers. Libraries were prepared by immunoSEQ multiplex PCR; TCRdb keeps only in-frame clonotypes and omits some of them. The table shows tens of thousands of clones, with roughly nine tenths occurring only once. Sequenced here: CD4+ or CD8+ T cells sorted from blood, sampled in a trial of the OX40 agonist ivuxolimab. These receptors all stem from an adult with an advanced solid tumor such as melanoma, head and neck, liver or kidney cancer.

The chain employs TRBV7-9 and TRBJ1-1; D gene uncertain. V dropped 4 bases and J dropped 0 bases, with 9 bases sitting between them. From germline, CDR1 is SEHNR and CDR2 FQNEAQ (reference sequence). The CDR3 loop spans 14 amino acids. Written as DNA, the CDR3 is TGTGCCAGCAGCTCCCTACCCATGAACACTGAAGCTTTCTTT. Amino acids: CASSSLPMNTEAFF.

The chain has TRBV5-1 and TRBJ1-1; TRBD1 is a possible D gene (5 bases). From germline, CDR1 is SGHRS and CDR2 YFSETQ. There are 17 residues in the CDR3. V gave up 2 bases and J gave up 0 bases, with 17 bases separating them. DNA of the CDR3: TGCGCCAGCAGCTTAATCGTGAGGGGAGCTATGAACACTGAAGCTTTCTTT. It is translated as CASSLIVRGAMNTEAFF.

The chain has TRBV28 and TRBJ2-3; tentatively, D is TRBD2 (5 bases). Germline V gene lookup returns CDR1 MDHEN and CDR2 SYDVKM. The V end lost 5 bases, the J end lost 2 bases, and 11 bases lay between the germline ends. This CDR3 contains 14 residues. As DNA, the CDR3 is TGTGCCAGCAGTGGGGAGTCATACACAGATACGCAGTATTTT. Its translation: CASSGESYTDTQYF.